The TCR beta chain under discussion was sequenced for a study of beta chain features in type 1 diabetes. Study-level findings and limits: Patients' naive, central memory and regulatory TCRB repertoires appeared more alike than those of healthy donors.

Of the isolated RNA, all was reverse transcribed, and so the sequenced material was expressed TCRB transcripts. A few million reads were obtained on average from naive, central memory and regulatory T cell samples. Profiled with immunoSEQ multiplex PCR; TCRdb holds only in-frame clones, not every one. The table has under 400,000 clones, around 12% seen once. There was one heparinised blood draw per donor, averaging roughly 120 mL. Purity of each sorted population was above 98%. Germline loops: CDR1 KGHSH, CDR2 LQKENI. The CDR3 contains 14 residues. Trimming stripped 0 bases from V and 1 base from J, with 6 bases between. Comment on this clone: No antigen is known for it.

The chain is built from TRBV18 and TRBJ1-1; no clear D gene. Sequenced input: naive CD4+ T cells from blood. This TCR came from a man in his late teens or twenties in good health. The CDR3 here is CASSPPRQNTEAFF. The CDR3 DNA sequence: TGTGCCAGCTCACCACCCAGACAGAACACTGAAGCTTTCTTT.